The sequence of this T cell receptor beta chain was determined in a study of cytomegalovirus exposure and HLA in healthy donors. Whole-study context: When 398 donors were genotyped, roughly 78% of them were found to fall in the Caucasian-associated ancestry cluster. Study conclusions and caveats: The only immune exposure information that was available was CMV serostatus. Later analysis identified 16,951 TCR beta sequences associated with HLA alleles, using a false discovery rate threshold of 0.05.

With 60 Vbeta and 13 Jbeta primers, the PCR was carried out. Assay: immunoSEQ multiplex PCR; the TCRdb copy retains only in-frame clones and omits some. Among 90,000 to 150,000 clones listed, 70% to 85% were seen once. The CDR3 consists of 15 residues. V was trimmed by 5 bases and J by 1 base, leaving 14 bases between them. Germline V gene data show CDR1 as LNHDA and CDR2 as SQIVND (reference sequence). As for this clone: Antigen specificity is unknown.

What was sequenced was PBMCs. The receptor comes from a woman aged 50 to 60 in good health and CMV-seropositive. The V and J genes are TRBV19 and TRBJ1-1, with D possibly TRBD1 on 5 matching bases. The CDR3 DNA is TGTGCCAGTAGTTCGGCAGGGTTGGGGAACACTGAAGCTTTCTTT. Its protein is CASSSAGLGNTEAFF. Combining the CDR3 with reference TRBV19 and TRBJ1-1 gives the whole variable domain DGGITQSPKYLFRKEGQNVTLSCEQNLNHDAMYWYRQDPGQGLRLIYYSQIVNDFQKGDIAEGYSVSREKKESFPLTVTSAQKNPTAFYLCASSSAGLGNTEAFFGQGTRLTVV.